The text below deals with one T cell receptor (beta chain). What it binds is unknown. This CDR3 contains 14 residues. V lost 0 bases, J lost 5 bases, and 9 bases lay in between. Germline-derived CDR1 and CDR2 are SGHAT and FQNNGV. Clones were sequenced by immunoSEQ multiplex PCR, and TCRdb holds only the in-frame ones, with some missing. In the table there are 65,000 to 80,000 clones, approximately 93% of which are singletons. The data are from a study of OX40 agonist ivuxolimab in advanced cancers. Overall study results and limits: Some patients who did not respond also had low normalized T-cell clonal expansion. Not determined was the antigen specificity of the expanded peripheral T cells. Dose levels from 0.1 to 3.0 mg/kg saw CD4+ and CD8+ blood T cells expand clonally by week 6.

The chain joins TRBV11-2 to TRBJ2-3; D uncertain. The sequences come from CD4+ or CD8+ T cells sorted from blood, collected in a trial of the OX40 agonist ivuxolimab. The TCR was taken from an adult with an advanced solid tumor such as melanoma, head and neck, liver or kidney cancer. This chain's CDR3 is CASSLELALDTQYF. CDR3 nucleotides: TGTGCCAGCAGCTTAGAGTTAGCCCTAGATACGCAGTATTTT.